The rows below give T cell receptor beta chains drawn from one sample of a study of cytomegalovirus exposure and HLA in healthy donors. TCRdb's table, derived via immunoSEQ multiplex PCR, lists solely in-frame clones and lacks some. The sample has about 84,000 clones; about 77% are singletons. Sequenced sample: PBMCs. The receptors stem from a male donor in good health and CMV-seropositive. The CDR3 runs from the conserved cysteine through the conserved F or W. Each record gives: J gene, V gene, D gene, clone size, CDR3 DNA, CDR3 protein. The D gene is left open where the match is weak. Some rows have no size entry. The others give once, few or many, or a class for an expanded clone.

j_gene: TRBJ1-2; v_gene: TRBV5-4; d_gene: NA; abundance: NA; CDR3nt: TGTGCCAGCAGCTTGGCGATGGCAGGTATTGCTTTGAGCTACACCTTC; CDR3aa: CASSLAMAGIALSYTF
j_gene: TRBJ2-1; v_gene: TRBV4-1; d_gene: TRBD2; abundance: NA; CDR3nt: TGCGCCAGCAGCCAAGATAGGGCTGCTAGCGGTCTTTGGCAGTTCTTC; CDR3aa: CASSQDRAASGLWQFF
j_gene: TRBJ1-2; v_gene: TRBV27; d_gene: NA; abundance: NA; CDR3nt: TGTGCCAGCAGTTTGGAGGGAACCATTCACTATGGCTACACCTTC; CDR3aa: CASSLEGTIHYGYTF
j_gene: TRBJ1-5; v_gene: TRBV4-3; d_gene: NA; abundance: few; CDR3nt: TGCGCCAGCAGCCAAGAACAGGGTTTGCCCCAGCATTTT; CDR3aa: CASSQEQGLPQHF
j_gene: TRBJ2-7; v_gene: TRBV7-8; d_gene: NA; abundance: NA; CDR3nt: TGTGCCAGCAGCCGAGGGCGGCAAAATTACGAGCAGTACTTC; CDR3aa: CASSRGRQNYEQYF
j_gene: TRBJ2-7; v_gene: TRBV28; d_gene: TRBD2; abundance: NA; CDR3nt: TGTGCCAGCAATCCGGGACTAGCGGGAGTCTACGAGCAGTACTTC; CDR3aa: CASNPGLAGVYEQYF
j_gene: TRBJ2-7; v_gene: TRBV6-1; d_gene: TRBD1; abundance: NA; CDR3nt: TGTGCCAGCACCGAGCGGACAGGGCAGTACGAGCAGTACTTC; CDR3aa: CASTERTGQYEQYF
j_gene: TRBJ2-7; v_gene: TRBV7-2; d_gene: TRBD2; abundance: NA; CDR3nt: TGTGCCAGCAGCCCCCACTCTAGCGGGAACCAGTACTTC; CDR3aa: CASSPHSSGNQYF
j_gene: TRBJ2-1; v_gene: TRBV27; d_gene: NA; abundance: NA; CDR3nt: TGTGCCAGCAGTTTATTGGGCGGGGTGCACTCCTACAATGAGCAGTTCTTC; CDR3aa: CASSLLGGVHSYNEQFF
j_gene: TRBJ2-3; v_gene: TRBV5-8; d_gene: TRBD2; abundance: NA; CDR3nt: TGTGCCAGCAGCTCAGGTCGACAGGGTGCTAGCGGGGAGCCCCCAGATACGCAGTATTTT; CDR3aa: CASSSGRQGASGEPPDTQYF
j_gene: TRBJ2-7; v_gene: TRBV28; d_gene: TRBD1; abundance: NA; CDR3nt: TGTGCCAGCAGTGTGACAGGGTCCCACGAGCAGTACTTC; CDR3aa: CASSVTGSHEQYF
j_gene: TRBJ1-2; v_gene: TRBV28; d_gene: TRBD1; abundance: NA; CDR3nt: TGTGCCAGCGGACAGGGGCTGAACTATGGCTACACCTTC; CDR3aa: CASGQGLNYGYTF
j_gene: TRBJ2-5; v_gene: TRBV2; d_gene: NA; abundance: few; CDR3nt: TGTGCCAGCAGTACCCGACTAGGCGGGGAGACCCAGTACTTC; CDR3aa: CASSTRLGGETQYF
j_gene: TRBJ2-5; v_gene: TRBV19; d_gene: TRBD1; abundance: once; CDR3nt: TGTGCCAGAAACAGGGGACGGCCCGAGGAGACCCAGTACTTC; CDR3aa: CARNRGRPEETQYF
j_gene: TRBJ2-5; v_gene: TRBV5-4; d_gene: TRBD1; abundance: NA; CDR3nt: TGTGCCAGCAGCTTGGGACAGGGAAAAGAGACCCAGTACTTC; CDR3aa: CASSLGQGKETQYF
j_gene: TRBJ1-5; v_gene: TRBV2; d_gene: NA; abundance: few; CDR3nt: TGTGCCAGCAGTGACAGGCGGGGAGGCAATCAGCCCCAGCATTTT; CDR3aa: CASSDRRGGNQPQHF
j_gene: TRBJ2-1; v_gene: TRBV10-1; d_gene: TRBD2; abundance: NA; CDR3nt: TGCGCCAGCAGCGGAGGGGGACTAGCGGCCAATGAGCAGTTCTTC; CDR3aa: CASSGGGLAANEQFF
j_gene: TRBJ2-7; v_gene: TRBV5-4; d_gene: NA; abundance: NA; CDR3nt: TGTGCCAGCAGCTCCCCGTCGGGGGGCTCCGAGCAGTACTTC; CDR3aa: CASSSPSGGSEQYF
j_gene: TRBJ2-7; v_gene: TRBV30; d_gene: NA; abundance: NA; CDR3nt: TGTGCCTGGAGTCCTCCCGCCTACGAGCAGTACTTC; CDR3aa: CAWSPPAYEQYF